This record concerns one T cell receptor beta chain sequence. Antigen specificity is unknown. CDR1 and CDR2 (germline): MNHEY, SMNVEV (reference sequence). The V end lost 3 bases, the J end lost 6 bases, and 14 bases lay between the germline ends. CDR3 size: 15 residues. All donors participated as healthy donors of bone marrow. This specimen comes from a study of cytomegalovirus exposure and HLA in healthy donors. Across the whole study: Across some 400 genotyped donors, roughly 80% landed in the Caucasian-associated ancestry cluster. Regarding the study as a whole: TCR sequences were mostly rare, though some public TCRs occurred in many donors. Among CMV-associated TCR beta chains, most appeared HLA-restricted in a later analysis.

60 Vbeta and 13 Jbeta primers were used in PCR. Measured with immunoSEQ multiplex PCR; TCRdb has only the in-frame clones, and not every one. The data show about 150,000 clones, 80% to 90% seen once. The V call is TRBV27, the J call TRBJ1-4; no reliable D call. Specimen: PBMCs. The receptor was isolated from a woman aged 18-35 years in good health and CMV-seronegative. As DNA, the CDR3 is TGTGCCAGCAGTTTGATCGGCAGTCGGGATGAAAAACTGTTTTTT. Translation: CASSLIGSRDEKLFF.